These T cell receptor beta chains were read from a single sample in a study of blood T cell repertoires in COVID-19. The repertoire was sequenced with immunoSEQ multiplex PCR; TCRdb's copy has only in-frame clones and lacks some. The sample has around 380,000 clones; over 75% are singletons. The sequencing sample was made of PBMCs or T cells enriched from blood (not recorded which). These receptors were obtained from a man younger than 40 who had recovered from COVID-19. The CDR3 runs from the conserved cysteine through the conserved F or W. Each record gives: D gene, clone size, J gene, CDR3 length, V gene, CDR3 protein, CDR3 DNA. The D gene is left open where the match is weak. Expanded clones are given a class, and other clones once, few, many or no size at all.

>.|.|TRBJ1-1|14|TRBV11-3
CASSLRGTNTEAFF
TGTGCCAGCAGCTTACGGGGGACGAACACTGAAGCTTTCTTT
>TRBD2|.|TRBJ2-3|16|TRBV3-1/TRBV3-2
CASSQGRGAATNTQYF
TGTGCCAGCAGCCAAGGGCGGGGGGCTGCTACAAATACGCAGTATTTT
>TRBD1|.|TRBJ1-3|15|TRBV7-9
CASSSQDRGGNTIYF
TGTGCCAGCAGCTCACAAGACAGGGGTGGAAACACCATATATTTT
>TRBD1|.|TRBJ1-4|14|TRBV28
CASTPPGGGEKLFF
TGTGCCAGCACCCCCCCAGGGGGTGGAGAAAAACTGTTTTTT
>TRBD1|.|TRBJ1-1|15|TRBV10-2
CASSDRTGGKTEAFF
TGCGCCAGCAGTGATCGGACAGGGGGCAAAACTGAAGCTTTCTTT
>TRBD1|.|TRBJ2-6|18|TRBV18
CASSPDGTGTSGANVLTF
TGTGCCAGCTCACCCGACGGGACAGGGACCTCTGGGGCCAACGTCCTGACTTTC
>TRBD1|.|TRBJ1-5|14|TRBV30
CAWSAGTVNQPQHF
TGTGCCTGGAGCGCCGGGACAGTAAATCAGCCCCAGCATTTT
>TRBD1|.|TRBJ1-5|16|TRBV4-1
CASSQQGVGSNQPQHF
TGCGCCAGCAGTCAACAGGGGGTAGGGAGCAATCAGCCCCAGCATTTT
>TRBD1|once|TRBJ1-1|15|TRBV11-2
CASSSRTGWNTEAFF
TGTGCCAGCAGCTCCCGGACAGGGTGGAACACTGAAGCTTTCTTT
>.|.|TRBJ1-5|13|TRBV7-2
CASSITSFEPQHF
TGTGCCAGCAGCATAACATCGTTCGAGCCCCAGCATTTT
>.|.|TRBJ1-1|12|TRBV3-1/TRBV3-2
CASSRRDTEAFF
TGTGCCAGCAGCCGACGGGACACTGAAGCTTTCTTT
>TRBD1|once|TRBJ2-3|20|TRBV9
CASSVVGPLGQDPSTDTQYF
TGTGCCAGCAGCGTAGTTGGCCCCTTGGGACAGGATCCTAGCACAGATACGCAGTATTTT
>.|.|TRBJ1-2|12|TRBV29-1
CSVAAGSDGYTF
TGCAGCGTCGCCGCGGGGAGTGATGGCTACACCTTC
>TRBD1|.|TRBJ1-3|14|TRBV6-5
CASRTGVSGNTIYF
TGTGCCAGCAGGACAGGGGTCTCTGGAAACACCATATATTTT
>TRBD1|.|TRBJ1-1|14|TRBV11-2
CASSWGQDRPQAFF
TGTGCCAGCAGCTGGGGACAGGACCGGCCCCAAGCTTTCTTT
>.|.|TRBJ2-7|16|TRBV19
CASSHGAGAISYEQYF
TGTGCCAGTAGTCACGGGGCAGGGGCGATTTCTTACGAGCAGTACTTC
>.|once|TRBJ1-2|11|TRBV29-1
CSVRQDYGYTF
TGCAGCGTCCGACAGGACTATGGCTACACCTTC
>.|.|TRBJ2-1|14|TRBV5-1
CASSYPSPDNEQFF
TGCGCCAGCAGTTACCCTTCGCCGGACAATGAGCAGTTCTTC
>.|.|TRBJ2-3|13|TRBV11-2
CASSSSVADTQYF
TGTGCCAGCAGCTCTAGCGTCGCAGATACGCAGTATTTT
>TRBD2|.|TRBJ2-1|15|TRBV30
CAWSVLSGVIYEQFF
TGTGCCTGGAGTGTACTTAGCGGGGTAATCTATGAGCAGTTCTTC
>TRBD2|.|TRBJ2-3|15|TRBV7-9
CASSFGAGVGDTQYF
TGTGCCAGCAGCTTTGGAGCGGGGGTAGGAGATACGCAGTATTTT
>TRBD2|.|TRBJ2-3|15|TRBV28
CASSLLAGGPDTQYF
TGTGCCAGCAGTTTACTAGCGGGGGGGCCAGATACGCAGTATTTT
>TRBD2|few|TRBJ2-2|15|TRBV5-1
CASRWAGEETGELFF
TGCGCCAGCAGATGGGCGGGGGAAGAGACCGGGGAGCTGTTTTTT
>TRBD2|.|TRBJ2-3|16|TRBV15
CATSSGLGGPTDTQYF
TGTGCCACCAGCAGCGGACTAGGAGGGCCCACAGATACGCAGTATTTT
>TRBD1|once|TRBJ2-7|21|TRBV19
CASSTLSLGTGREKTTHEQYF
TGTGCCAGTAGCACCCTCTCCCTTGGGACAGGGAGGGAGAAGACTACGCACGAGCAGTACTTC
>.|.|TRBJ1-1|13|TRBV20-1
CSASAPSGLEAFF
TGCAGTGCTAGTGCCCCTTCGGGACTTGAAGCTTTCTTT
>.|.|TRBJ1-1|12|TRBV29-1
CSVAPLNTEAFF
TGCAGCGTTGCCCCTCTAAACACTGAAGCTTTCTTT
>.|.|TRBJ2-1|15|TRBV5-1
CASSLATRPSDEQFF
TGCGCCAGCAGCTTGGCCACTAGACCCTCGGATGAGCAGTTCTTC
>TRBD1|few|TRBJ1-5|17|TRBV2
CASSLDRWGSGNQPQHF
TGTGCCAGCAGTTTGGACAGGTGGGGTTCGGGCAATCAGCCCCAGCATTTT
>.|.|TRBJ2-3|16|TRBV5-6
CASSPGGGQGADTQYF
TGTGCCAGCAGCCCGGGGGGGGGACAGGGTGCAGATACGCAGTATTTT
>.|.|TRBJ2-1|17|TRBV9
CASSVGRGPLVYNEQFF
TGTGCCAGCAGCGTAGGGAGAGGCCCCCTCGTGTACAATGAGCAGTTCTTC
>TRBD1|.|TRBJ2-7|16|TRBV19
CASSIDTGQATYEQYF
TGTGCCAGTAGTATAGATACGGGACAGGCAACTTACGAGCAGTACTTC
>TRBD2|.|TRBJ2-3|18|TRBV27
CASSLFPLRAGPGDTQYF
TGTGCCAGCAGTTTATTCCCCCTGCGAGCGGGGCCAGGGGATACGCAGTATTTT
>.|.|TRBJ1-5|16|TRBV12-5
CASGSRTAGENQPQHF
TGTGCTAGTGGTTCCCGGACAGCGGGGGAAAATCAGCCCCAGCATTTT
>.|once|TRBJ1-5|15|TRBV12-5
CASALPAARNQPQHF
TGTGCTAGTGCCCTCCCTGCGGCTCGAAATCAGCCCCAGCATTTT
>.|.|TRBJ1-3|16|TRBV19
CASSHRTETSGNTIYF
TGTGCCAGTAGTCATCGGACAGAGACCTCTGGAAACACCATATATTTT
>.|.|TRBJ2-7|16|TRBV5-4
CASSEGGASGIGEQYF
TGTGCCAGCAGCGAAGGGGGGGCTAGCGGTATAGGGGAGCAGTACTTC
>.|.|TRBJ1-1|12|TRBV25-1
CASRETGGEAFF
TGTGCCAGCAGGGAGACAGGAGGAGAAGCTTTCTTT
>TRBD1|.|TRBJ1-1|11|TRBV20-1
CSALQGTEAFF
TGCAGTGCTTTACAGGGGACTGAAGCTTTCTTT
>.|.|TRBJ1-1|12|TRBV4-1
CASSQGRNEAFF
TGCGCCAGCAGCCAAGGGCGGAATGAAGCTTTCTTT
>TRBD2|once|TRBJ2-3|16|TRBV4-1
CASSQDASGVTDTQYF
TGCGCCAGCAGCCAAGATGCTAGCGGGGTCACAGATACGCAGTATTTT
>TRBD1|.|TRBJ2-5|13|TRBV10-3
CAISFDRAETQYF
TGTGCCATCAGCTTCGACAGGGCTGAGACCCAGTACTTC
>TRBD1|.|TRBJ2-3|14|TRBV7-3
CASSLRDRADTQYF
TGTGCCAGCAGCTTAAGGGACAGGGCAGATACGCAGTATTTT
>.|.|TRBJ1-1|15|TRBV18
CASSPPGGVNTEAFF
TGTGCCAGCTCACCACCAGGAGGGGTGAACACTGAAGCTTTCTTT
>TRBD1|.|TRBJ2-7|15|TRBV30
CAWTLRDRGVYEQYF
TGTGCCTGGACGCTCCGGGACAGGGGAGTCTACGAGCAGTACTTC
>TRBD2|.|TRBJ2-3|16|TRBV29-1
CSANNRLAVSTDTQYF
TGCAGCGCTAACAATAGACTAGCGGTGAGCACAGATACGCAGTATTTT